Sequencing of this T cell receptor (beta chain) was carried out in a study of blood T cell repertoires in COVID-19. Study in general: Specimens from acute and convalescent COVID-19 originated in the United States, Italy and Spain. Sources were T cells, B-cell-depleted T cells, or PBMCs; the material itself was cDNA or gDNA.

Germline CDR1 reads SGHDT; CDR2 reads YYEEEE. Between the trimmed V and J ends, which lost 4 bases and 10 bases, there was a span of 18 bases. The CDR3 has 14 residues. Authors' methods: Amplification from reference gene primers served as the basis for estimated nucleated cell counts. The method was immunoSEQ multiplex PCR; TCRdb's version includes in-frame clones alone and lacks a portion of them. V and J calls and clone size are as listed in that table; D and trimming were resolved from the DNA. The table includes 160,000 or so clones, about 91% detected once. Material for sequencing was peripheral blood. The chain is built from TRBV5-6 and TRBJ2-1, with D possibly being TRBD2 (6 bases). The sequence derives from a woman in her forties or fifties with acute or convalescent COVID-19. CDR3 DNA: TGTGCCAGCAGCGAGAACGGAGGGGAGGCGGAGCAGTTCTTC. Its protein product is CASSENGGEAEQFF.